One sample yielded the 4 T cell receptor beta chains listed below, sequenced in a study of prognosis after radiotherapy for stage I lung cancer. Starting from genomic DNA, TCR beta CDR3 was amplified through two-round multiplex PCR. Specific primers for each TRBV and TRBJ gene were what first-round PCR used. TCRdb reanalysed the multiplex PCR reads using MiXCR and keeps one entry per CDR3 protein. In the table there are 20,000 to 25,000 distinct CDR3 sequences, around 40% of which are singletons. The material was PBMCs, obtained before or after stereotactic body radiation therapy (not recorded which). The receptors were gathered from a donor aged 50 or older with non-small cell lung cancer.

This clonotype was seen just once. The chain has TRBV7-7 and TRBJ2-3; TRBD2 might be the D (5 bases). Germline lookup yields CDR1 SSHAT and CDR2 FNYEAQ (reference sequence). The CDR3 extends over 14 amino acids. Trimming cost V 5 bases and J 2 bases, with 11 bases left between them. The CDR3 sequence is CASSQDFNTDTQYF. Here the CDR3 DNA reads TGTGCCAGCAGCCAGGACTTTAACACAGATACGCAGTATTTT.

The chain employs TRBV6-2 or TRBV6-3 and TRBJ2-3; the D is unclear. Germline CDR1 and CDR2: MNHEY and SVGEGT. The CDR3 runs to 19 residues. Trimming took off 6 bases at V and 1 base at J, with 26 bases between the two ends. CDR3 residues: CASREDKIRGTRGTDTQYF. CDR3 nucleotide sequence: TGTGCCAGCAGGGAAGATAAGATTAGAGGCACACGGGGCACAGATACGCAGTATTTT.

This clonotype was seen a few times. The CDR3 sequence is CASSLDRGPMDEQYF. DNA of the CDR3: TGCGCCAGCAGCTTAGACAGGGGCCCCATGGACGAGCAGTACTTC. The J gene is TRBJ2-7, the V gene TRBV5-1; 8 bases match TRBD1. Germline CDR1 is SGHRS and CDR2 is YFSETQ. Unmatched junction bases numbered 9, after V lost 2 bases and J lost 5 bases. The CDR3 covers 15 residues.

Within the sample, this clonotype is medium-sized. The chain employs TRBV27 and TRBJ1-5, with D perhaps TRBD1 (5 bases). The CDR3 totals 14 residues. Trimming stripped 5 bases from V and 5 bases from J, with 13 bases between. Germline V gene sequence: CDR1 MNHEY, CDR2 SMNVEV (reference sequence). CDR3 protein: CASSLLGEYQPQHF. Here the CDR3 DNA reads TGTGCCAGCAGTCTACTGGGGGAGTATCAGCCCCAGCATTTT.